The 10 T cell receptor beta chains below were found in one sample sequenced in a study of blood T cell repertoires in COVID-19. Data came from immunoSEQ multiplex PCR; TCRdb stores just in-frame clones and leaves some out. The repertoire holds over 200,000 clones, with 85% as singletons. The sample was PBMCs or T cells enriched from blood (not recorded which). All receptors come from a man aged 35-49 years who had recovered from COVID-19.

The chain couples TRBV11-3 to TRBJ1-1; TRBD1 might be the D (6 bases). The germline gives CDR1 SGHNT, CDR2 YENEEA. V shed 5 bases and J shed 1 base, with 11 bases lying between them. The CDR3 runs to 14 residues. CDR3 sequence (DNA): TGTGCCAGCAGCCGGGGGGGCGGGAACACTGAAGCTTTCTTT. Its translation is CASSRGGGNTEAFF.

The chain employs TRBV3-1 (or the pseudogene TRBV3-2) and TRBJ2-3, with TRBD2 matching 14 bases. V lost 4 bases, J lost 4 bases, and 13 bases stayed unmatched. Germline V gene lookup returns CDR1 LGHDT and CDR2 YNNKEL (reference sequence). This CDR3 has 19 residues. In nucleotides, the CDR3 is TGTGCCAGCAGCCCGTCGACTAGCGGGAGGGCCTACCGGCCAGATACGCAGTATTTT. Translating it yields CASSPSTSGRAYRPDTQYF.

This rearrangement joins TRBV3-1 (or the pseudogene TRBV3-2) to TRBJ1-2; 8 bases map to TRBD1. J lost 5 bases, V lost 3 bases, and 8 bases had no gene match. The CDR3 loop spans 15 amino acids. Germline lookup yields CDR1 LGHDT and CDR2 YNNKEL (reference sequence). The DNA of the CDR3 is TGTGCCAGCAGCCACTTCAAAACAGGGGGGTATGGCTACACCTTC. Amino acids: CASSHFKTGGYGYTF.

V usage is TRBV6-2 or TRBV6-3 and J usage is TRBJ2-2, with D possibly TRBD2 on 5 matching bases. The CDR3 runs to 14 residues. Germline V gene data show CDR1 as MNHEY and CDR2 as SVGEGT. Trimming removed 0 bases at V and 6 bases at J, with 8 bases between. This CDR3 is CASSYSFGAGELFF. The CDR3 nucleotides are TGTGCCAGCAGTTACTCGTTCGGGGCCGGGGAGCTGTTTTTT.

CDR3 loop: CASITSGDIHEQYF. CDR3 coding DNA: TGTGCCAGCATTACTAGCGGGGACATCCACGAGCAGTACTTC. This chain connects TRBV28 to TRBJ2-7; 10 bases are a match to TRBD2. The V gene's germline CDR1 is MDHEN and CDR2 SYDVKM. V lost 7 bases to trimming and J lost 5 bases; unmatched junction nucleotides: 8. CDR3 length: 14 residues.

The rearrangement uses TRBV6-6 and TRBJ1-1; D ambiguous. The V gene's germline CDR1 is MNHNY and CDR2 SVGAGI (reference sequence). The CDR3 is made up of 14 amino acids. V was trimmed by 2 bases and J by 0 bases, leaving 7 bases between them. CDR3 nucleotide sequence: TGTGCCAGCAGTTACATGGAGTTGAACACTGAAGCTTTCTTT. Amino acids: CASSYMELNTEAFF.

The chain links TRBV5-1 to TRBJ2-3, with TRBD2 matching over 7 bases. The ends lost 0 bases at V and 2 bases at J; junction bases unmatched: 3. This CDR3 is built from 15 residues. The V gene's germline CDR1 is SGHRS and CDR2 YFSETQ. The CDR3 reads CASSLASGHTDTQYF. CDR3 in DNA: TGCGCCAGCAGCTTGGCTAGCGGACACACAGATACGCAGTATTTT.

The CDR3 nucleotides are TGTGCCTGGAGTGTTCTTACTTCGGGTCTACTAGCGGGAGCTAATGAGCAGTTCTTC. Its translation: CAWSVLTSGLLAGANEQFF. The V and J genes are TRBV30 and TRBJ2-1; 11 bases match TRBD2. The trim removed 0 bases at V and 7 bases at J, leaving 17 bases unmatched. The CDR3 is 19 amino acids. Germline CDR1 GTSNPN, CDR2 SVGIG (reference sequence).

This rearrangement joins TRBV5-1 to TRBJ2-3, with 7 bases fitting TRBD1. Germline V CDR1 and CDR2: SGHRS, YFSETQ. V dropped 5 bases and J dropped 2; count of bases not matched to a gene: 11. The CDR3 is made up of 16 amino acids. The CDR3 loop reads CASRDLGGDDTDTQYF. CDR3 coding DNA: TGCGCCAGCAGGGATCTAGGGGGCGACGACACAGATACGCAGTATTTT.

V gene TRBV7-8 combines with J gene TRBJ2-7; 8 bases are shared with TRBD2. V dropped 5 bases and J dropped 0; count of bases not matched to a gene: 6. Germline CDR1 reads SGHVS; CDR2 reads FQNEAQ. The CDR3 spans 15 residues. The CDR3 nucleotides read TGTGCCAGCAGCCCTTCTAGCGGGCGCTCCTACGAGCAGTACTTC. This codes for CASSPSSGRSYEQYF.